This T cell receptor beta chain was recovered during a study of blood T cells in healthy people across ages (dated by TCRdb to between 2014 and 2017). With respect to the entire study: Template switching captured roughly one uniquely barcoded TCR beta cDNA molecule per two T cells in model experiments. To track age-related changes in TCR beta repertoire diversity, the study relied on deep sequencing normalized with unique cDNA molecular identifiers. Four age groups were formed from the donors: young (average around 15 years), middle-aged (around 39), aged (roughly 59) and long-lived (less than 85). To avoid experimental bias, donors of different ages were distributed randomly across sequencing lanes. Using the same blood draw, the study looked at two additional independent replicas of 1 million unique cDNA reads for two donors, one aged 18 to 30 and the other aged 80 or older.

Concerning this clonotype: What antigen it recognizes has not been identified. Within one base of it there is no much larger clone, and no base qualities were kept.

Systemically healthy Caucasian individuals from Russia, some 36 in total and aged about 6 to 100 years, were included as donors. Each donor gave about 9.7 milliliters of peripheral blood, drawn into EDTA-treated Vacutainer tubes. PBMCs were isolated by Ficoll-Paque density-gradient centrifugation, with at least 6 million obtained per sample. Total RNA, at least 5 micrograms per sample, was extracted from PBMCs with Trizol reagent. Naive CD45RAhigh/CD27high T cell percentages were measured by flow cytometry on a PBMC aliquot from every donor. Broad study findings and their caveats: Compared with the aged group, the long-lived group had more naive CD4+ T cells, fewer expanded clones and increased TCR diversity, suggesting age selection. As age increased, observed TCR beta diversity per million T cells dropped in a roughly linear way, and a significant reduction was already evident by age 40. Estimates of total diversity based on one million sequenced T cells were considered lower bounds and underestimates. The percentage of naive T cells measured by flow cytometry correlated strongly with observed TCR beta diversity. The CMV infection status of donors was not known, potentially confounding age-related changes in expanded clonotypes. Because profiling used bulk unsorted PBMCs, naive and antigen-experienced compartments could not be compared conclusively.

The germline V gene (reference sequence) supplies CDR1 MNHEY and CDR2 SMNVEV. From the cysteine up to the phenylalanine, the CDR3 has a length of 16 residues. CDR3 DNA is the only sequence kept; it has 48 bases, read in frame from the first base. Trimming takes 5 bases from V and 0 bases from J, and the germline ends sit 16 bases apart. Library preparation employed 5' RACE. Sequenced on an Illumina HiSeq 2500. A second PCR of roughly 7 to 11 cycles was performed with a sample-barcoded 5' primer and a J-beta primer mix. Each TCR beta cDNA molecule received a unique molecular identifier from a template-switch 5' adaptor carrying 12 random nucleotides. Each sample yielded at least 2.5 million CDR3-containing paired-end reads. First-strand cDNA was synthesized from all RNA with the Mint cDNA synthesis kit, primed by a TRBC-specific oligonucleotide. Following uracil-DNA glycosylase treatment, a first 18-cycle PCR with universal primers M1SS and BC2_uni_R was performed on all cDNA. The authors' pipeline ran thus. Normalization of each sample was performed by random selection of 1 million high-quality reads, each carrying a distinct molecular identifier. Instead of being binned into consensus sequences, reads that shared molecular identifiers were thrown out. CDR3 identification, clonotype clustering and error correction used MiTCR with a Q25 quality threshold and the strictest error-elimination algorithm. A nonparametric unseen species model with Euler transformation was used to estimate a lower bound on total TCR beta diversity. TCRdb reanalyzed the raw reads on its own, using fastp at Q25 for trimming and MiXCR for clone calling, and kept in-frame beta chains. Every CDR3 protein is listed once, alongside the most common genes and DNA of its rows. The V and J calls shown here were made by TCRdb, not taken from the authors' results. This sample lists 730,000 or so distinct CDR3 sequences; about 42% were detected once. The ten largest clonotypes hold around 20% of the sample.

Here the chain combines TRBV27 and TRBJ1-2; the D gene is possibly TRBD1, with 6 bases matching. This sequence was found in an older woman in good health. The sequenced sample consisted of blood. The bases are TGTGCCAGCAGTAGGATGGTGGGGGCGTCTAACTATGGCTACACCTTC. Its protein reads: CASSRMVGASNYGYTF.